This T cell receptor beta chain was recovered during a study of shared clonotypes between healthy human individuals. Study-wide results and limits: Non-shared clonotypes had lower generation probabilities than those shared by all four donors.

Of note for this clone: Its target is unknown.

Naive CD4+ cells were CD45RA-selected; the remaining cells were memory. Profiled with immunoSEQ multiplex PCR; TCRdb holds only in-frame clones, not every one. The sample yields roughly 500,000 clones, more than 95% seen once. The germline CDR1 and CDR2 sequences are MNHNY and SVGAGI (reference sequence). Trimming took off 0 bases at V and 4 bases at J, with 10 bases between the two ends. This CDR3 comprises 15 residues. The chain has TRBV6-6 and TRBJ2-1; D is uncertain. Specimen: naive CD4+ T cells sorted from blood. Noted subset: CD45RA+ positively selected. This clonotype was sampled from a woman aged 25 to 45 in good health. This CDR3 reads CASSYSGPDYNEQFF. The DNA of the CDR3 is TGTGCCAGCAGTTACTCCGGACCCGATTACAATGAGCAGTTCTTC.